These 28 T cell receptor beta chains were all obtained from the same sample, sequenced in a study of blood T cell repertoires in COVID-19. TCRdb keeps only in-frame clones here, not all; method: immunoSEQ multiplex PCR. The data contain roughly 160,000 clones, 80% of them singletons. Sequencing was carried out using PBMCs or T cells enriched from blood (not recorded which). The source is a woman aged 55-69 years who had recovered from COVID-19.

The J gene is TRBJ1-1, the V gene TRBV6-6; D remains ambiguous. V lost 6 bases and J lost 4, with 15 bases in between. This CDR3 is built from 14 residues. Germline V gene sequence: CDR1 MNHNY, CDR2 SVGAGI (reference sequence). CDR3 bases: TGTGCCAGCAGAGTTGGGGTTGGAGGCACTGAAGCTTTCTTT. Amino acid sequence: CASRVGVGGTEAFF.

As for this clone: The identical CDR3 is also encoded by other nucleotide sequences in the sample. The chain is built from TRBV12-3 or TRBV12-4 and TRBJ1-5; the D gene is possibly TRBD1 (5 bases). CDR3 length: 12 amino acids. Between the trimmed V and J ends, which lost 6 bases and 7 bases, there was a span of 10 bases. The CDR3 nucleotides are TGTGCCAGCAGCCTCGGGGGGCAGCCCCAGCATTTT. Translation gives CASSLGGQPQHF.

This chain connects TRBV24-1 to TRBJ1-2, with D perhaps matching TRBD1 (6 bases). V was trimmed by 7 bases and J by 2 bases, leaving 19 bases between them. This CDR3 comprises 16 residues. Looked up from germline, CDR1 is KGHDR and CDR2 is SFDVKD. This CDR3 is CATRGQGFPKNYGYTF. CDR3 nucleotide sequence: TGTGCCACCAGGGGGCAGGGGTTCCCAAAGAACTATGGCTACACCTTC.

V and J are TRBV3-1 (or the pseudogene TRBV3-2) and TRBJ2-3; 11 nucleotides agree with TRBD2. With V trimmed by 0 bases and J by 3 bases, 8 bases remained unmatched. This CDR3 is 18 amino acids long. The V gene's germline CDR1 is LGHDT and CDR2 YNNKEL (reference sequence). The DNA for the CDR3 is TGTGCCAGCAGCCAAGAATCTCCTAGCGGGGGGCCGACAGATACGCAGTATTTT. Its translation: CASSQESPSGGPTDTQYF.

The V call is TRBV9, the J call TRBJ2-7; 8 bases fit TRBD2. J gave up 4 bases and V 0 bases, and 6 bases lay outside the gene matches. CDR3 length equals 15 residues. Germline values: CDR1 SGDLS, CDR2 YYNGEE. The CDR3 region has the DNA TGTGCCAGCAGCGTAGGAGATAGCGGGGCTTACGAGCAGTACTTC. It is translated as CASSVGDSGAYEQYF.

The rearrangement joins TRBV27 to TRBJ1-6; 9 nucleotides match TRBD1. Trimming took 5 bases from V and 8 from J; bases not matched to a gene: 7. The germline V gene encodes CDR1 MNHEY and CDR2 SMNVEV (reference sequence). The CDR3 has 15 residues. CDR3 protein: CASSPHWTGDSPLHF. The DNA for the CDR3 is TGTGCCAGCAGTCCGCATTGGACAGGGGATTCACCCCTCCACTTT.

This chain links TRBV29-1 with TRBJ2-5; 9 positions match TRBD1. Per germline, CDR1 SQVTM and CDR2 ANQGSEA. V trimming: 6 bases; J trimming: 5 bases; junction bases outside the gene matches: 7. The length of the CDR3 is 13 residues. CDR3 sequence: CSVMTGGGETQYF. The CDR3 nucleotides read TGCAGCGTCATGACAGGGGGAGGGGAGACCCAGTACTTC.

There are a few counts of this clone. The V call is TRBV5-1, the J call TRBJ2-3; D perhaps matches TRBD2 (5 bases). Looked up from germline, CDR1 is SGHRS and CDR2 is YFSETQ. V shed 0 bases and J shed 3 bases, with 11 bases lying between them. The CDR3 runs 15 residues. The CDR3 nucleotides are TGCGCCAGCAGCTTGGTTGGGGAGTCTACAGATACGCAGTATTTT. This translates into CASSLVGESTDTQYF.

This chain joins TRBV10-3 and TRBJ2-1, with D tentatively TRBD2 (7 bases). From germline, CDR1 is ENHRY and CDR2 SYGVKD. This CDR3 contains 15 residues. V gave up 2 bases and J gave up 9 bases, with 17 bases separating them. The CDR3 protein is CAISEVGGHRGEQFF. The CDR3 nucleotides read TGTGCCATCAGTGAGGTGGGGGGGCATCGGGGTGAGCAGTTCTTC.

The gene calls are TRBV20-1 and TRBJ1-1; D is possibly TRBD1 (5 bases). V lost 7 bases and J lost 3, with 9 bases in between. In germline, CDR1 is DFQATT, CDR2 SNEGSKA (reference sequence). The CDR3 runs to 11 residues. CDR3 in amino acids: CSVDSDTEAFF. The CDR3 DNA reads TGCAGTGTTGACAGTGACACTGAAGCTTTCTTT.

The J gene is TRBJ2-5, the V gene TRBV6-5, with D hard to call. V was trimmed by 6 bases and J by 4 bases, leaving 15 bases between them. CDR3 length: 14 residues. The germline V gene encodes CDR1 MNHEY and CDR2 SVGAGI. The CDR3 protein is CASSRPRLGETQYF. CDR3 nucleotides: TGTGCCAGCAGCCGCCCCCGGCTAGGAGAGACCCAGTACTTC.

This chain joins TRBV5-5 and TRBJ2-7, with D unresolved. The CDR3 totals 12 residues. Germline V lookup: CDR1 SGHKS, CDR2 YYEKEE (reference sequence). V lost 4 bases to trimming and J lost 6 bases, with 11 bases between them. CDR3 sequence reads: CASSLDIAEQYF. The CDR3 DNA reads TGTGCCAGCAGCCTTGACATTGCCGAGCAGTACTTC.

The chain couples TRBV9 to TRBJ1-1; the match to TRBD1 covers 8 bases. The CDR3 is made up of 15 amino acids. Germline V gene lookup returns CDR1 SGDLS and CDR2 YYNGEE. The J segment lost 3 bases and the V segment lost 0 bases, leaving 4 bases of the junction unmatched. The CDR3: CASSVEAGGDTEAFF. The CDR3 DNA reads as TGTGCCAGCAGCGTAGAGGCAGGGGGCGACACTGAAGCTTTCTTT.

V gene TRBV5-4 combines with J gene TRBJ2-7, with D tentatively TRBD1 (6 bases). Germline V CDR1 and CDR2: SGHNT, YYREEE (reference sequence). V was cut by 4 bases and J by 8 bases, with 16 bases left in between. This CDR3 contains 13 residues. The CDR3, as DNA: TGTGCCAGCAGCCCGGACCTCGACAGGCAGCAGTACTTC. Protein sequence: CASSPDLDRQQYF.

This clone occurred a few times. V and J are TRBV7-9 and TRBJ1-5, with 10 bases identical to TRBD1. The CDR3 runs 14 residues. Germline assignment: CDR1 SEHNR and CDR2 FQNEAQ (reference sequence). Trimming took 4 bases from V and 7 from J; bases not matched to a gene: 4. CDR3 coding DNA: TGTGCCAGCAGCTCCGGGACAGGGGTACAGCCCCAGCATTTT. Translated: CASSSGTGVQPQHF. Using reference TRBV7-9 and TRBJ1-5 for the parts outside the CDR3, the full variable domain is DTGVSQNPRHKITKRGQNVTFRCDPISEHNRLYWYRQTLGQGPEFLTYFQNEAQLEKSRLLSDRFSAERPKGSFSTLEIQRTEQGDSAMYLCASSSGTGVQPQHFGDGTRLSIL.

The gene calls are TRBV5-1 and TRBJ2-3; D uncertain. Trimming left V 3 bases short and J 2 bases short, with 10 bases between. The germline V gene encodes CDR1 SGHRS and CDR2 YFSETQ. The CDR3 runs 14 residues. The CDR3 reads CASSSNTFTDTQYF. CDR3 coding DNA: TGCGCCAGCAGCTCCAACACCTTCACAGATACGCAGTATTTT.

The chain couples TRBV5-1 to TRBJ2-7; D perhaps matches TRBD1 (6 bases). Germline V CDR1 and CDR2: SGHRS, YFSETQ. Trimming took off 8 bases at V and 0 bases at J, with 15 bases between the two ends. The CDR3 is made up of 14 amino acids. CDR3 sequence: CASKSRDNSYEQYF. For the CDR3, the DNA is TGCGCCAGTAAGTCCCGGGACAACTCCTACGAGCAGTACTTC.

The table lists this clone with a count of one. This sequence joins TRBV5-6 and TRBJ1-3; D is unresolved. V lost 2 bases to trimming and J lost 4 bases, with 7 bases between them. CDR1 and CDR2 from the germline V gene are SGHDT and YYEEEE. This CDR3 has 13 amino acids. The CDR3 spells CASSLTAGNTIYF. In nucleotides, the CDR3 is TGTGCCAGCAGCTTAACAGCCGGAAACACCATATATTTT.

This chain uses TRBV20-1 with TRBJ1-2; unclear D gene. The CDR3 has 11 residues. Trimming took 5 bases from V and 4 from J, leaving 8 bases between them. From germline, CDR1 is DFQATT and CDR2 SNEGSKA (reference sequence). The CDR3 reads CSAPLRYGYTF. The CDR3 DNA is TGCAGTGCTCCCCTACGCTATGGCTACACCTTC.

The chain joins TRBV10-1 to TRBJ1-2, with D perhaps TRBD1 (6 bases). CDR3 length: 15 amino acids. V shed 0 bases and J shed 7 bases, with 15 bases lying between them. Germline CDR1 is WNHNN and CDR2 is SYGVQD (reference sequence). CDR3 in amino acids: CASSESPQGIGGYTF. In DNA form, the CDR3 reads TGCGCCAGCAGTGAGTCGCCACAGGGTATCGGTGGCTACACCTTC.

The rearrangement links TRBV2 to TRBJ2-1, with D hard to call. Trimming removed 8 bases at V and 0 bases at J, with 11 bases between. The CDR3 has 14 amino acids. Germline V gives CDR1 SNHLY, CDR2 FYNNEI. The CDR3: CASASPVSYNEQFF. The CDR3 bases are TGTGCCAGCGCCTCTCCGGTCTCCTACAATGAGCAGTTCTTC.

The genes are TRBV10-3 and TRBJ2-3; TRBD2 agrees at 11 bases. Germline CDR1 ENHRY, CDR2 SYGVKD. Unmatched junction bases numbered 11, after V lost 3 bases and J lost 12 bases. The CDR3 consists of 15 residues. This CDR3 reads CAISDSSGGPYHQYF. The CDR3 DNA is TGTGCCATCAGTGATTCTAGCGGGGGGCCGTATCATCAGTATTTT.

The DNA of the CDR3 is TGCGCCAGCAGCTTGGTGGAGGGGGCTAATTCACCCCTCCACTTT. Its protein is CASSLVEGANSPLHF. V and J are TRBV5-1 and TRBJ1-6; 7 bases line up with TRBD1. The CDR3 is made up of 15 amino acids. CDR1 and CDR2 from the germline V gene are SGHRS and YFSETQ. Trimming at V came to 0 bases and at J to 6 bases, leaving 3 bases not matched to a gene.

This chain connects TRBV4-1 to TRBJ2-7; 7 bases match TRBD1. Germline CDR1 reads MGHRA; CDR2 reads YSYEKL. This CDR3 region has 16 residues. J gave up 3 bases and V 2 bases, and 10 bases lay outside the gene matches. As DNA, the CDR3 is TGCGCCAGCAGCCAACCTTACAGGGGAATGGGCTACGAGCAGTACTTC. Its protein product is CASSQPYRGMGYEQYF.

This clone was seen only once. The chain carries TRBV5-4 and TRBJ2-1; 12 bases line up with TRBD2. J was trimmed by 7 bases and V by 7 bases; bases with no gene match: 15. Germline V CDR1 and CDR2: SGHNT, YYREEE (reference sequence). The CDR3 sequence is 17 residues long. CDR3 in DNA: TGTGCCAGCGCACAGAGTATGACTAGCGGGGGTAAAAATGAGCAGTTCTTC. Protein: CASAQSMTSGGKNEQFF. Together with reference TRBV5-4 and TRBJ2-1, the CDR3 gives the full variable domain: ETGVTQSPTHLIKTRGQQVTLRCSSQSGHNTVSWYQQALGQGPQFIFQYYREEENGRGNFPPRFSGLQFPNYSSELNVNALELDDSALYLCASAQSMTSGGKNEQFFGPGTRLTVL.

The V and J genes are TRBV19 and TRBJ2-7, with 10 bases identical to TRBD1. The CDR3 length is 15 residues. CDR1 and CDR2 from the germline V gene are LNHDA and SQIVND (reference sequence). The junction had 1 base not matched to a gene; V was cut back by 0 bases and J by 2 bases. The CDR3 DNA follows: TGTGCCAGTAGTATAGAGGGGACAGGGGCCTACGAGCAGTACTTC. It yields the protein CASSIEGTGAYEQYF.

This clone was seen just once. A single base separates this from a much larger clone, so it may be a read error. V is TRBV6-4 and J is TRBJ2-7; 10 bases align to TRBD1. V lost 6 bases, J lost 4 bases, and 3 bases stayed unmatched. Germline V gives CDR1 MRHNA, CDR2 SNTAGT. The CDR3 runs to 13 residues. Written as DNA, the CDR3 is TGTGCCAGCAGCCGGGGACAGGGGTACGAGCAGTACTTC. It is translated as CASSRGQGYEQYF.

The chain combines TRBV14 with TRBJ2-7, with TRBD1 identical over 12 bases. The V segment lost 3 bases and the J segment 12 bases; nucleotides outside the gene matches: 15. Germline CDR1 SGHDN, CDR2 FVKESK. The length of the CDR3 is 16 residues. CDR3 region: CASSQEPGTGGAFRYF. In DNA, the CDR3 is TGTGCCAGCAGCCAGGAGCCCGGGACAGGGGGCGCTTTTCGGTACTTC.